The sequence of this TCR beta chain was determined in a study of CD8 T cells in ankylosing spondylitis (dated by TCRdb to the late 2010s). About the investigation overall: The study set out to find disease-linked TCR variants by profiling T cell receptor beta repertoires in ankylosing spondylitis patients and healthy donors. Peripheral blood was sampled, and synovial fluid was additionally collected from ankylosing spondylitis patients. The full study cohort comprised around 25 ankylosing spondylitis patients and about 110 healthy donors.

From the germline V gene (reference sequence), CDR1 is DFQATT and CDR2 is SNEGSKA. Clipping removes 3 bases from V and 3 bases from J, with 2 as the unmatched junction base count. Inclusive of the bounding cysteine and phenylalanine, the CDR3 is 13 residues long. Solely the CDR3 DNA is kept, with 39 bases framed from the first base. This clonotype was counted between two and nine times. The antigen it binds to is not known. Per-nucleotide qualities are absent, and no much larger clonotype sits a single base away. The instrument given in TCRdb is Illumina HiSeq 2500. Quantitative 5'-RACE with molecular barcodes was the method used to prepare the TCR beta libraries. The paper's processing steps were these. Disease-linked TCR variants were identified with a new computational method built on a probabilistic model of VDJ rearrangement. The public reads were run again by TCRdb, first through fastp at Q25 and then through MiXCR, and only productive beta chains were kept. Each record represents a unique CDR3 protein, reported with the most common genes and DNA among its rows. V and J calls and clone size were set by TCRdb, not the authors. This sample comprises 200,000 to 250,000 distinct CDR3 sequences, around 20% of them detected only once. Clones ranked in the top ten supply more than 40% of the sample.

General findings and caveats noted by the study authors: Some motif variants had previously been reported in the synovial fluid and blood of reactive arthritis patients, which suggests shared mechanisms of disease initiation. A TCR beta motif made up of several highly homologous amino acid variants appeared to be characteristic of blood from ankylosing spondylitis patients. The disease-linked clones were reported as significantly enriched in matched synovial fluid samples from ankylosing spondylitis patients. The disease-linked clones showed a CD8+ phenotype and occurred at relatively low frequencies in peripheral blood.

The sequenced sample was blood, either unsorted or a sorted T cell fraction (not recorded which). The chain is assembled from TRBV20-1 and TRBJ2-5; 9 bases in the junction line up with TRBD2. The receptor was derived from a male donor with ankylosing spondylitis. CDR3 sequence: CSASPSGEETQYF. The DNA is TGCAGTGCTAGTCCTAGCGGGGAAGAGACCCAGTACTTC.